Below, one T cell receptor (beta chain) is given with its context. Its antigen is not identified. The sample is drawn from a study of T cells expressing NK-cell markers. Study-level information: Sorted CD3+CD56+NKG2C+, CD3+CD56+NKG2C- and CD3+CD56-NKG2C+ T-cell subsets were beta-chain profiled. There were seven HCMV-seropositive donors and one seronegative donor among the eight sequenced.

The study's findings and limits: Top CD8+ clonotypes included the dominant CD3+CD56+NKG2C+ clonotypes in six donors. Expanded clones of NKG2C+ T cells had an unclear HCMV specificity.

From the 5' RACE reads, TCRdb lists one entry per CDR3 protein and no DNA. Its table records 500,000 or so distinct CDR3 sequences. The CDR3 runs 16 residues. Sequenced: blood T cells: a sorted CD56 or NKG2C T cell subset, CD4+ or CD8+ T cells, or bulk PBMC T cells (not recorded which). This receptor was taken from a man aged 18 to 35 in good health. V usage is TRBV12-3 or TRBV12-4 and J usage is TRBJ2-6; TCRdb returns TRBD1, unconfirmable since there is no DNA. The CDR3 loop is CASRRQVRSGANVLTF.